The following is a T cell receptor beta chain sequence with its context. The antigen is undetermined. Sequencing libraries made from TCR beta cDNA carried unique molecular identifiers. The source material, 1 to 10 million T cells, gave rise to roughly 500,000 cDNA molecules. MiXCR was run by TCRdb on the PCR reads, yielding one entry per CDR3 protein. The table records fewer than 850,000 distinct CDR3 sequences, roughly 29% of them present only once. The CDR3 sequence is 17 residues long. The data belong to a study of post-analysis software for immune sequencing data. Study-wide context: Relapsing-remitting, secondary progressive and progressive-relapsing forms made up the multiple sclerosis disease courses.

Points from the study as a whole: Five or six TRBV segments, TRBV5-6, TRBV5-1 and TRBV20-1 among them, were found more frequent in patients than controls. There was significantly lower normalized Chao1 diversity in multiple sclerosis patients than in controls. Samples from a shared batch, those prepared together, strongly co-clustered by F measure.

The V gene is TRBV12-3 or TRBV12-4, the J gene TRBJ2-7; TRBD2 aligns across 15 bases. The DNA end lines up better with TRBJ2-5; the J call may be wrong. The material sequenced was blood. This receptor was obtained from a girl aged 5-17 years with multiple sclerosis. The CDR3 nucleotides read TGTGCCAGCAGTCCATCCGGACTAGCGGGGGGGCTTGAGACCCAGTACTTC. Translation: CASSPSGLAGGLETQYF.